This T cell receptor beta chain was observed in a study of OX40 agonist ivuxolimab in advanced cancers. On the study more broadly: Treatment of patients was with ivuxolimab, an agonistic anti-OX40 (CD134) antibody. Each dose-escalation patient presented with hepatocellular carcinoma, melanoma, renal cell or head and neck cancer.

On this clone: The antigen is undetermined.

The assay was immunoSEQ multiplex PCR, and TCRdb's table has in-frame clones only and misses some. The sample gives some 64,000 clones, 75% to 95% of which show up once; 5.2% is in the top ten. This CDR3 spans 11 amino acids. V was pared by 4 bases and J by 5 bases, with 3 bases between. CDR1 and CDR2 (germline): SEHNR, FQNEAQ (reference sequence). Overall study findings and caveats: The CD4+ and CD8+ T cells in the blood had expanded clonally by week 6 at 0.1 to 3.0 mg/kg.

The V call is TRBV7-9, the J call TRBJ2-1; no clear D gene. The sample was CD4+ or CD8+ T cells sorted from blood, taken in a trial of the OX40 agonist ivuxolimab. The sequence came from an adult with an advanced solid tumor such as melanoma, head and neck, liver or kidney cancer. DNA of the CDR3: TGTGCCAGCAGCTCTCACAATGAGCAGTTCTTC. As protein: CASSSHNEQFF. Looking up the rest from reference TRBV7-9 and TRBJ2-1 gives the full variable domain: DTGVSQNPRHKITKRGQNVTFRCDPISEHNRLYWYRQTLGQGPEFLTYFQNEAQLEKSRLLSDRFSAERPKGSFSTLEIQRTEQGDSAMYLCASSSHNEQFFGPGTRLTVL.